The present T cell receptor (beta chain) was sequenced within a study of identical twins (dated by TCRdb to about 2016). For the wider study: To test whether fetal clonotypes persist, this study deep-sequenced TCR alpha and beta repertoires from monozygotic twins, from unrelated adults of various ages, and from cord blood. To rule out contamination, replicate twin experiments were performed at different times with different library preparation protocols. General conclusions and limits of the study: Invariant T cells such as MAIT and iNKT could partly confound zero-insertion analyses, although diverse VJ usage argued against such confounding for most clonotypes. The excess sharing between twins in beta out-of-frame sequences was weaker because fewer shared sequences reduced the signal-to-noise ratio. Fewer insertions were carried by abundant cord blood beta clonotypes, a similar but weaker trend appeared in young adult naive repertoires, and no such trend appeared in memory repertoires. In monozygotic twins, out-of-frame TCR alpha sharing was systematically underestimated by recombination models, although the models agreed with sharing between unrelated individuals. Because the same donors could not be followed over many years, the conclusions relied on cross-sectional statistical analysis. Compared with coincidental sharing between unrelated individuals, out-of-frame TCR alpha sequences shared between twins showed an excess of sequences with low generation probability.

Measured from the cysteine to the phenylalanine, the CDR3 is 13 residues long. Solely the CDR3 DNA is kept, with 39 bases framed from the first base. The junction carries 9 bases between V and J, which are trimmed by 6 bases and 4 bases respectively. CDR1 and CDR2 were assigned from the germline V gene (reference sequence) as MNHNY and SVGAGI. Every donor was a healthy Caucasian. This clonotype was recorded many times. What this receptor recognizes is not known. No base-level quality is on record; no much larger clone is a single base apart. Receptor libraries were prepared by 5' RACE. Sequenced on an Illumina HiSeq 2000. Template switching added a universal primer binding site, and the final cDNA carried a unique molecular identifier that allowed TCR cDNA molecules to be counted accurately. Specific primers in the conserved constant-segment region were used to synthesize first-strand cDNA for the TCR alpha and beta chains. To control for contamination, every cDNA library was double barcoded, receiving both a SMART-Mk sample barcode and Illumina barcodes. TruSeq adapter sequences along with Illumina sample barcodes were introduced in two successive PCR steps. The Illumina HiSeq platform was used with custom primers to sequence TCR alpha and beta cDNA libraries. Regarding the original processing steps: MiGEC processed the raw reads to extract unique molecular identifiers, while MiXCR was used to determine the CDR3 positions. For each individual, recombination models were inferred using an EM algorithm with the repgenHMM and IGoR tools. Shared clonotype analysis was performed with the tcR package in R, normalizing sharing by the product of cloneset sizes. Out-of-frame nonproductive sequences were analyzed to study raw recombination free of thymic and clonal selection effects. Through fastp at Q25 and MiXCR, TCRdb rebuilt clones from the public reads, retaining in-frame beta chains. CDR3 protein sequences are deduplicated, and each keeps its most common genes and DNA. TCRdb assigned the V and J calls; the authors' analysis was not used. Across this sample there are roughly 1,500,000 distinct CDR3 sequences, with around 33% seen only once. Roughly 0.3% of the sample rests with the top ten.

The V and J genes are TRBV6-6 and TRBJ1-4; the D gene cannot be resolved reliably. The receptor was derived from a newborn girl in good health. Sequenced material: cord blood. The CDR3 sequence is CASSKDRNEKLFF. The sequenced DNA: TGTGCCAGCAGCAAAGACCGTAATGAAAAACTGTTTTTT.